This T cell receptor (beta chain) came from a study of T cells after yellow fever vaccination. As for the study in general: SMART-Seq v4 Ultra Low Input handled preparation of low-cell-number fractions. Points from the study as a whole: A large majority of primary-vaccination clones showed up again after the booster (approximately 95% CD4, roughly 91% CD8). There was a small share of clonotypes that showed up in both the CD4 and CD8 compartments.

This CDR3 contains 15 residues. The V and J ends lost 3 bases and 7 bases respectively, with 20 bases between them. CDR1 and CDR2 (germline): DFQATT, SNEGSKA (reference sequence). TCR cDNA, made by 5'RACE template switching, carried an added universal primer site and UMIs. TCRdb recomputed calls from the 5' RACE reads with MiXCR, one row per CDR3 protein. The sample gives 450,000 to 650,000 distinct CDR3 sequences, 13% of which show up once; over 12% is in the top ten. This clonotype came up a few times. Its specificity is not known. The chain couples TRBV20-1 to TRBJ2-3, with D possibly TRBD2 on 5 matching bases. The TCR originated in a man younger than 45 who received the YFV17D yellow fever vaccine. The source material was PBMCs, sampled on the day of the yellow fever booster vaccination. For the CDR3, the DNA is TGCAGTGCTAGGGTACCGGGATCCGGTGTGTATACGCAGTATTTT. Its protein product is CSARVPGSGVYTQYF.